The entry below describes one TCR beta chain. Its antigen is as yet unknown. The data stem from a study of T cell repertoires in cytomegalovirus infection. Study as a whole: CMV epitopes used comprised recently identified HLA-C-restricted ones and well-studied HLA-B-restricted ones. Matching HLA type and CMV infection were both indicated by public TCR beta signatures.

J lost 10 bases, V lost 5 bases, and 16 bases had no gene match. This CDR3 has 15 residues. Per the germline V gene, CDR1 is MGHRA and CDR2 is YSYEKL. TCRdb re-derived calls from the reads in MiXCR, one entry per CDR3 protein. The sample carries approximately 590,000 distinct CDR3 sequences, almost 40% recorded once. Regarding the study as a whole: Dominant in the ex vivo response were TCR beta clonotypes restricted by HLA-C and specific for CMV.

Sequenced here: cultured PBMCs, sampled from culture after CMV antigen stimulation. This chain uses TRBV4-1 with TRBJ1-1; 7 bases line up with TRBD1. The receptor comes from a human donor in good health (CMV status not recorded). Some clones in this sample may be carry-over from other donors' samples. The CDR3 region has the DNA TGCGCCAGCAGCGCCTTGACTCGACAGGGCCCGGGAGCTTTCTTT. Its protein is CASSALTRQGPGAFF.